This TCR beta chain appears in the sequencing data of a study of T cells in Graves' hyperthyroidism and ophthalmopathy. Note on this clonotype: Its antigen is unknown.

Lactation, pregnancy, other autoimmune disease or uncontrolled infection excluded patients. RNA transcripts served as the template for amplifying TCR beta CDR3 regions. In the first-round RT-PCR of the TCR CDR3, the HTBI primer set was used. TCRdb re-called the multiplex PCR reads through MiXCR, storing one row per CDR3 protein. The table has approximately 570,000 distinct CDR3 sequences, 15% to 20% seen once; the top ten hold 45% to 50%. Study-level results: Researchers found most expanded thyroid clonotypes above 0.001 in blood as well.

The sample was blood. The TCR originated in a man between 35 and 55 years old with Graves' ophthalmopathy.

The CDR3 nucleotides are TGTGCCAGTACCACCATGTGGGGAGGCACCGGGGAGCTGTTTTTT. It encodes CASTTMWGGTGELFF. This chain connects TRBV19 to TRBJ2-2, with D perhaps matching TRBD2 (6 bases). The CDR3 consists of 15 residues. The germline V gene encodes CDR1 LNHDA and CDR2 SQIVND (reference sequence). Trimming left V 7 bases short and J 4 bases short, with 16 bases between.